The clone carrying this T cell receptor beta chain was observed a single time. The assay was immunoSEQ multiplex PCR, and TCRdb's table has in-frame clones only and misses some. This sample has 90,000 to 110,000 clones, with around 90% found just once. Germline CDR1 reads KGHSH; CDR2 reads LQKENI. The J segment lost 6 bases and the V segment lost 3 bases, leaving 10 bases of the junction unmatched. This CDR3 has 16 residues. This record comes from a study of glioma-infiltrating T cells after dendritic cell vaccination. Noted time point: after dendritic cell vaccination, including at tumor progression/relapse.

The sequence was obtained from a human donor with glioblastoma. The chain is built from TRBV18 and TRBJ1-4, with 7 bases that match TRBD1. Sequences were derived from blood, sampled after dendritic cell vaccination. The chain's CDR3 is CASSPTGTGAYEKLFF. The DNA for the CDR3 is TGTGCCAGCTCACCGACGGGCACAGGGGCCTATGAAAAACTGTTTTTT.